The 21 T cell receptor beta chains presented below share a single source sample, sequenced in a study of cytomegalovirus exposure and HLA in healthy donors. Use of 60 Vbeta and 13 Jbeta primers characterized the PCR. Sequencing used immunoSEQ multiplex PCR; TCRdb keeps in-frame clones, though not all of them. In the table there are 100,000 to 150,000 clones, more than 75% of which are singletons. Sequenced material: PBMCs. These receptors all stem from a woman aged 55-70 years in good health and CMV-seropositive.

CDR3 amino acids: CASSLDGGRRLSGELFF. The CDR3 DNA reads TGCGCCAGCAGCTTGGATGGCGGGAGAAGGCTTTCCGGGGAGCTGTTTTTT. This sequence joins TRBV5-1 and TRBJ2-2; TRBD2 agrees at 7 bases. Germline assignment: CDR1 SGHRS and CDR2 YFSETQ. Trimming at V came to 0 bases and at J to 6 bases, leaving 11 bases not matched to a gene. The CDR3 extends over 17 amino acids.

V usage is TRBV7-6 and J usage is TRBJ2-3, with TRBD2 matching 13 bases. The junction had 3 bases not matched to a gene; V was cut back by 3 bases and J by 0 bases. CDR1 is SGHVS and CDR2 is FNYEAQ in the germline V gene. CDR3 length: 17 amino acids. CDR3 sequence (DNA): TGTGCCAGCAGCTTGGGACTAGCGGGGTCTAGCACAGATACGCAGTATTTT. Translating it yields CASSLGLAGSSTDTQYF.

The V call is TRBV7-2, the J call TRBJ2-7, with a possible D match to TRBD1 (5 bases). CDR1 is SGHTA, CDR2 FQGNSA, per germline. Deletions cut 2 bases from V and 0 bases from J, with 17 bases between. The CDR3 covers 17 residues. As DNA, the CDR3 is TGTGCCAGCAGCTTACTTAGCCAGGGTAGGGGCTCCTACGAGCAGTACTTC. Translating it yields CASSLLSQGRGSYEQYF.

This clone was detected only a few times. A junction boundary mismatches the germline segment, possibly from a read error. The rearrangement uses TRBV7-9 and TRBJ1-1; 7 bases map to TRBD1. Looked up from germline, CDR1 is SEHNR and CDR2 is FQNEAQ (reference sequence). CDR3 length equals 16 residues. CDR3 DNA: TGTTCCAGCAGCTCACGACAGGGTAAGGGAAACACTGAAGCTTTCTTT. This encodes CSSSSRQGKGNTEAFF. Full variable domain (outside the CDR3, taken from reference TRBV7-9 and TRBJ1-1): DTGVSQNPRHKITKRGQNVTFRCDPISEHNRLYWYRQTLGQGPEFLTYFQNEAQLEKSRLLSDRFSAERPKGSFSTLEIQRTEQGDSAMYLCSSSSRQGKGNTEAFFGQGTRLTVV.

The rearrangement uses TRBV6-5 and TRBJ1-1; D possibly corresponds to TRBD1 (6 bases). Trimming left V 5 bases short and J 7 bases short, with 17 bases between. Germline V gene lookup returns CDR1 MNHEY and CDR2 SVGAGI. The CDR3 extends over 14 amino acids. CDR3 nucleotides: TGTGCCAGCAGTGGGAAAGGGGGGGCCGATGAAGCTTTCTTT. Its protein is CASSGKGGADEAFF.

This chain joins TRBV4-1 and TRBJ2-2; 7 nucleotides agree with TRBD2. The J segment lost 5 bases and the V segment lost 4 bases, leaving 13 bases of the junction unmatched. This CDR3 has 17 amino acids. Germline-derived CDR1 and CDR2 are MGHRA and YSYEKL. The CDR3 DNA reads TGCGCCAGCAGCCCCCCTTTTAGCGGGCCGGGAACCGGGGAGCTGTTTTTT. Translation gives CASSPPFSGPGTGELFF.

This clone turned up a few times. The rearrangement joins TRBV27 to TRBJ1-6; TRBD1 might be the D (5 bases). The CDR3 extends over 15 amino acids. Per germline, CDR1 MNHEY and CDR2 SMNVEV (reference sequence). V lost 7 bases, J lost 3 bases, and 13 bases lay in between. DNA for the CDR3: TGTGCCAGCACCCCTTGGGGCAACTATAATTCACCCCTCCACTTT. It is translated as CASTPWGNYNSPLHF.

The chain couples TRBV5-1 to TRBJ2-1; TRBD2 agrees at 9 bases. The CDR3 extends over 16 amino acids. The germline V gene has CDR1 SGHRS and CDR2 YFSETQ. V shed 4 bases and J 5 bases; nucleotides not matched to a gene: 10. The CDR3 reads CASSEVAAGGHNEQFF. The CDR3 DNA is TGCGCCAGCAGCGAGGTAGCGGCGGGGGGGCACAATGAGCAGTTCTTC.

The chain is built from TRBV2 and TRBJ2-7; TRBD1 matches at 7 bases. The CDR3 spans 15 residues. Germline V CDR1 and CDR2: SNHLY, FYNNEI. J lost 3 bases, V lost 7 bases, and 12 bases had no gene match. The CDR3 loop reads CASKQQTGSGYEQYF. In nucleotides, the CDR3 is TGTGCCAGCAAACAACAGACAGGGAGCGGCTACGAGCAGTACTTC.

The chain links TRBV5-1 to TRBJ2-2, with 7 positions matching TRBD1. J lost 2 bases, V lost 0 bases, and 4 bases had no gene match. The CDR3 extends over 16 amino acids. Germline V lookup: CDR1 SGHRS, CDR2 YFSETQ. The CDR3 loop reads CASSLEGTDNTGELFF. The CDR3 coding sequence is TGCGCCAGCAGCTTGGAGGGGACAGACAACACCGGGGAGCTGTTTTTT. Looking up the rest from reference TRBV5-1 and TRBJ2-2 gives the full variable domain: KAGVTQTPRYLIKTRGQQVTLSCSPISGHRSVSWYQQTPGQGLQFLFEYFSETQRNKGNFPGRFSGRQFSNSRSEMNVSTLELGDSALYLCASSLEGTDNTGELFFGEGSRLTVL.

The V gene is TRBV9, the J gene TRBJ1-5; TRBD1 might be the D (5 bases). CDR3 length equals 15 residues. Germline assignment: CDR1 SGDLS and CDR2 YYNGEE. V was pared by 5 bases and J by 2 bases, with 14 bases between. The CDR3 region is CASSRGGGGNQPQHF. CDR3 nucleotide sequence: TGTGCCAGCAGTAGAGGCGGGGGTGGCAATCAGCCCCAGCATTTT.

V gene TRBV30 combines with J gene TRBJ1-6, with D possibly matching TRBD1 (6 bases). This CDR3 is built from 14 residues. CDR1 is GTSNPN, CDR2 SVGIG, per germline (reference sequence). The V gene lost 3 bases and the J gene lost 7 bases, with 13 bases spanning the gap. The CDR3 bases are TGTGCCTGGAGGGGTCCGACAGGAAATTCACCCCTCCACTTT. Translation: CAWRGPTGNSPLHF.

V is TRBV7-2 and J is TRBJ1-1; 10 bases map to TRBD1. The length of the CDR3 is 13 residues. J gave up 5 bases and V 6 bases, and 3 bases lay outside the gene matches. The germline CDR1 and CDR2 sequences are SGHTA and FQGNSA. The CDR3 spells CASSWGQGTEAFF. The CDR3, as DNA: TGTGCCAGCAGTTGGGGACAGGGGACTGAAGCTTTCTTT. Full variable domain (rest looked up from reference TRBV7-2 and TRBJ1-1): GAGVSQSPSNKVTEKGKDVELRCDPISGHTALYWYRQSLGQGLEFLIYFQGNSAPDKSGLPSDRFSAERTGGSVSTLTIQRTQQEDSAVYLCASSWGQGTEAFFGQGTRLTVV.

The chain employs TRBV6-5 and TRBJ2-7, with 8 bases that match TRBD2. The CDR3 has 12 residues. The junction had 4 bases not matched to a gene; V was cut back by 6 bases and J by 6 bases. Germline V gene lookup returns CDR1 MNHEY and CDR2 SVGAGI. The CDR3 sequence: CASSLLAGEQYF. CDR3 nucleotide sequence: TGTGCCAGCAGCCTGCTAGCGGGCGAGCAGTACTTC.

The CDR3 bases are TGCGCCAGCAGCCACAGAGCGGGAGGGGTCTACAATGAGCAGTTCTTC. Encoded protein: CASSHRAGGVYNEQFF. The chain recombines TRBV4-3 with TRBJ2-1, with 10 bases that match TRBD2. Germline CDR1 reads LGHNA; CDR2 reads YSLEER. The CDR3 totals 16 residues. The ends lost 3 bases at V and 3 bases at J; junction bases unmatched: 5.

The chain combines TRBV7-9 with TRBJ1-1; D not resolved. This CDR3 contains 15 residues. Germline V gene sequence: CDR1 SEHNR, CDR2 FQNEAQ (reference sequence). V lost 5 bases, J lost 0 bases, and 13 bases lay in between. In nucleotides, the CDR3 is TGTGCCAGCAGCAACACACAGAGTTTGAACACTGAAGCTTTCTTT. Protein product: CASSNTQSLNTEAFF.

This chain links TRBV6-6 with TRBJ1-1; the D gene is possibly TRBD1 (6 bases). Trimming took off 8 bases at V and 1 base at J, with 14 bases between the two ends. This CDR3 is 14 amino acids long. Germline V gene sequence: CDR1 MNHNY, CDR2 SVGAGI (reference sequence). In nucleotides, the CDR3 is TGTGCCAGCTCCATTGGGGGCCCGAACACTGAAGCTTTCTTT. It codes for CASSIGGPNTEAFF.

This clone was recorded once. V is TRBV27 and J is TRBJ1-1; 10 positions agree with TRBD1. CDR1 MNHEY and CDR2 SMNVEV come from the germline V gene (reference sequence). CDR3 length: 18 residues. With 2 bases clipped from V and 3 bases from J, the junction kept 12 bases outside the gene matches. CDR3 amino acids: CASSLEGQGIPRDTEAFF. The CDR3 bases are TGTGCCAGCAGTTTAGAGGGACAGGGGATCCCGCGGGACACTGAAGCTTTCTTT.

The chain recombines TRBV7-2 with TRBJ2-7; D may be TRBD2 (6 bases). Germline-derived CDR1 and CDR2 are SGHTA and FQGNSA. V was clipped by 5 bases and J by 7 bases, with 18 bases between them. CDR3 length: 14 residues. The CDR3 DNA reads TGTGCCAGCAGCCCCACGGACGGGAGTAAGGAGCAGTACTTC. This gives the protein CASSPTDGSKEQYF.

The gene calls are TRBV9 and TRBJ1-3; D uncertain. V lost 4 bases and J 3 bases, leaving 8 bases between the germline ends. This CDR3 contains 13 residues. Germline V gene sequence: CDR1 SGDLS, CDR2 YYNGEE. The CDR3 sequence is CASSSAFGNTIYF. In nucleotides, the CDR3 is TGTGCCAGCAGCTCCGCGTTTGGAAACACCATATATTTT.

The rearrangement joins TRBV7-2 to TRBJ2-1; TRBD2 aligns across 9 bases. There are 16 residues in the CDR3. The germline V gene has CDR1 SGHTA and CDR2 FQGNSA. V shed 1 base and J 6 bases; nucleotides not matched to a gene: 7. CDR3: CASSLVVSGSLNEQFF. CDR3 sequence (DNA): TGTGCCAGCAGCTTAGTGGTTAGCGGGAGCCTCAATGAGCAGTTCTTC.